Presented here are 18 T cell receptor beta chains from one specimen sequenced in a study of cytomegalovirus exposure and HLA in healthy donors. The PCR had 60 Vbeta and 13 Jbeta primers. The data were produced by immunoSEQ multiplex PCR, yet TCRdb's version contains in-frame clones alone and is incomplete. The sample has about 140,000 clones. Sequences were obtained from PBMCs. These receptors were taken from a woman aged 18-29 years in good health and CMV-seronegative.

The V call is TRBV5-1, the J call TRBJ2-6; no clear D gene. This CDR3 contains 15 residues. Germline lookup yields CDR1 SGHRS and CDR2 YFSETQ. V lost 1 base, J lost 2 bases, and 7 bases lay in between. The CDR3 reads CASSLKETGANVLTF. For the CDR3, the DNA is TGCGCCAGCAGCTTGAAGGAGACTGGGGCCAACGTCCTGACTTTC.

The chain recombines TRBV6-6 with TRBJ2-2; 9 bases line up with TRBD1. V shed 6 bases and J 4 bases; nucleotides not matched to a gene: 9. Germline lookup yields CDR1 MNHNY and CDR2 SVGAGI (reference sequence). The CDR3 runs to 16 residues. CDR3 DNA: TGTGCCAGCAGCCTCCGACAGGGGGTGAGCACCGGGGAGCTGTTTTTT. Translation: CASSLRQGVSTGELFF.

The rearrangement uses TRBV5-4 and TRBJ2-1, with 10 positions matching TRBD2. Germline assignment: CDR1 SGHNT and CDR2 YYREEE (reference sequence). The CDR3 extends over 16 amino acids. J lost 6 bases, V lost 4 bases, and 10 bases had no gene match. CDR3 residues: CASSHGTSAGGNEQFF. In nucleotides, the CDR3 is TGTGCCAGCAGCCACGGGACTAGCGCCGGGGGCAATGAGCAGTTCTTC.

This chain connects TRBV9 to TRBJ1-1, with TRBD1 identical over 9 bases. The ends lost 5 bases at V and 5 bases at J; junction bases unmatched: 10. CDR1 SGDLS and CDR2 YYNGEE come from the germline V gene. The CDR3 consists of 15 residues. As DNA, the CDR3 is TGTGCCAGCAGTCCCGGGACAGGGACCGGGACTGAAGCTTTCTTT. Translating it yields CASSPGTGTGTEAFF.

V is TRBV4-1 and J is TRBJ1-2; 7 positions match TRBD1. With V trimmed by 1 base and J by 3 bases, 5 bases remained unmatched. The CDR3 runs 15 residues. Germline CDR1 is MGHRA and CDR2 is YSYEKL. CDR3 bases: TGCGCCAGCAGCCAAGGGAACGACAGGGACTATGGCTACACCTTC. Translation: CASSQGNDRDYGYTF.

V usage is TRBV9 and J usage is TRBJ1-1; D unresolved. The ends were cut back, 0 bases at V and 1 base at J, with 10 bases in the middle. The germline V gene encodes CDR1 SGDLS and CDR2 YYNGEE. The length of the CDR3 is 15 residues. This CDR3 is CASSVGGSGNTEAFF. DNA for the CDR3: TGTGCCAGCAGCGTAGGAGGGTCAGGGAACACTGAAGCTTTCTTT.

The gene calls are TRBV10-1 and TRBJ2-3, with 11 bases matching TRBD2. Germline assignment: CDR1 WNHNN and CDR2 SYGVQD (reference sequence). V lost 4 bases to trimming and J lost 4 bases; unmatched junction nucleotides: 7. This CDR3 contains 16 residues. The CDR3 spells CASSAKTSGNADTQYF. CDR3 nucleotide sequence: TGCGCCAGCAGTGCCAAGACTAGCGGGAACGCAGATACGCAGTATTTT.

V gene TRBV9 combines with J gene TRBJ2-1; no clear D gene. CDR3 length equals 14 residues. V lost 4 bases, J lost 4 bases, and 12 bases lay in between. Germline V CDR1 and CDR2: SGDLS, YYNGEE. DNA for the CDR3: TGTGCCAGCAGCCCCGCCTGGAGTTACAATGAGCAGTTCTTC. This sequence encodes CASSPAWSYNEQFF.

This chain links TRBV4-1 with TRBJ2-1; 7 nucleotides agree with TRBD2. The J segment lost 4 bases and the V segment lost 1 base, leaving 7 bases of the junction unmatched. This CDR3 spans 16 amino acids. From germline, CDR1 is MGHRA and CDR2 YSYEKL. In DNA, the CDR3 is TGCGCCAGCAGCCAAGGCGGGAGATACTCTTACAATGAGCAGTTCTTC. Translation: CASSQGGRYSYNEQFF.

J is TRBJ2-7 and V is TRBV6-4, with D hard to call. V dropped 2 bases and J dropped 10 bases, with 12 bases sitting between them. The CDR3 consists of 12 residues. Looked up from germline, CDR1 is MRHNA and CDR2 is SNTAGT. The CDR3 sequence: CASSDPWQAQYV. The CDR3 nucleotides read TGTGCCAGCAGTGACCCGTGGCAGGCACAGTACGTC.

The chain employs TRBV28 and TRBJ2-5; TRBD1 might be the D (6 bases). The DNA matches TRBJ2-7 better at its end, which makes the J call doubtful. Germline CDR1 and CDR2: MDHEN and SYDVKM. This CDR3 spans 14 amino acids. The CDR3 DNA sequence: TGTGCCAGCAGTTTACGGACAGACCTCTACGAGCAGTACTTC. Its translation: CASSLRTDLYEQYF.

The V call is TRBV7-9, the J call TRBJ2-3; TRBD2 matches 8 bases. Germline assignment: CDR1 SEHNR and CDR2 FQNEAQ (reference sequence). The CDR3 totals 16 residues. V lost 1 base, J lost 0 bases, and 3 bases stayed unmatched. CDR3 DNA: TGTGCCAGCAGCTTAGGGACTAGCCGAAGCACAGATACGCAGTATTTT. Amino acid sequence: CASSLGTSRSTDTQYF.

In regard to this clone: The same CDR3 can be traced to other DNA sequences in this sample. The rearrangement uses TRBV7-9 and TRBJ1-1; D might be TRBD1 (5 bases). This CDR3 has 13 residues. From germline, CDR1 is SEHNR and CDR2 FQNEAQ (reference sequence). The V end was cut by 3 bases, the J end by 5 bases, with 10 bases between. The CDR3 region has the DNA TGTGCCAGCAGCTTGGGGGGGGGTACTGAAGCTTTCTTT. This sequence encodes CASSLGGGTEAFF.

The gene calls are TRBV9 and TRBJ2-1, with unresolved D. With 2 bases removed from V and 7 bases from J, the gap between germline ends came to 10 bases. The CDR3 has 13 amino acids. Germline V gives CDR1 SGDLS, CDR2 YYNGEE. The CDR3 is CASSVDPGNEQFF. DNA of the CDR3: TGTGCCAGCAGCGTCGATCCAGGTAATGAGCAGTTCTTC.

The chain couples TRBV30 to TRBJ2-1; D is possibly TRBD1 (6 bases). The germline CDR1 and CDR2 sequences are GTSNPN and SVGIG (reference sequence). Trimming stripped 2 bases from V and 0 bases from J, with 11 bases between. This CDR3 spans 15 amino acids. The CDR3, as DNA: TGTGCCTGGAGTATCGGACAGAGCTCCTACAATGAGCAGTTCTTC. Its protein is CAWSIGQSSYNEQFF.

This chain joins TRBV5-8 and TRBJ2-2, with D tentatively TRBD1 (6 bases). V was clipped by 4 bases and J by 7 bases, with 26 bases between them. CDR1 and CDR2 from the germline V gene are SGHTS and YDEGEE. The CDR3 extends over 18 amino acids. CDR3 nucleotide sequence: TGTGCCAGCAGCCCCTGGTGGTCGGGCAGGGGCGTATTCGGGGAGCTGTTTTTT. Its translation: CASSPWWSGRGVFGELFF.

The gene calls are TRBV19 and TRBJ2-7, with 10 bases aligning to TRBD1. The CDR3 is made up of 16 amino acids. V lost 3 bases to trimming and J lost 7 bases; unmatched junction nucleotides: 12. CDR1 is LNHDA and CDR2 is SQIVND in the germline V gene (reference sequence). The CDR3 DNA is TGTGCCAGTAGTATCGCCGGGACAGGGGAACATGGGGAGCAGTACGTC. It is translated as CASSIAGTGEHGEQYV.

The genes are TRBV6-5 and TRBJ1-2; D may be TRBD1 (6 bases). The CDR3 totals 16 residues. Trimming left V 0 bases short and J 5 bases short, with 16 bases between. Germline CDR1 reads MNHEY; CDR2 reads SVGAGI. The CDR3 loop reads CASSYSQPSRGYGYTF. The CDR3, as DNA: TGTGCCAGCAGTTACTCCCAGCCCTCCAGGGGTTATGGCTACACCTTC.